This T cell receptor beta chain came from a study of blood T cell repertoires in COVID-19. Study context: Samples came from the United States, Italy and Spain, spanning acute and convalescent COVID-19.

In the original processing: Estimation of nucleated cell counts relied on the amplification of reference gene primers. The protocol was immunoSEQ multiplex PCR, while the TCRdb copy is restricted to in-frame clones and leaves out a portion. V and J calls and clone size are as listed in that table; D and trimming were resolved from the DNA. The data contain about 140,000 clones, approximately 85% of them singletons. Germline CDR1 ENHRY, CDR2 SYGVKD. The CDR3 spans 14 residues. J was trimmed by 3 bases and V by 7 bases; bases with no gene match: 8. The V call is TRBV10-3, the J call TRBJ1-2; TRBD1 matches at 7 bases. The clonotype comes from a human donor with acute or convalescent COVID-19. The donor label of this sample is uncertain. Sequenced: peripheral blood. CDR3 residues: CAIKSFGTDYGYTF. CDR3 nucleotide sequence: TGTGCCATCAAGTCCTTCGGGACAGACTATGGCTACACCTTC.